This T cell receptor beta chain was identified during a study of neurological immune-mediated disorders. Overall study results and limits: The most TCR clonal expansion was seen in HTLV-1-associated myelopathy, and the least was seen in multiple sclerosis, which fell below healthy controls.

The table lists this clonotype with many counts. Its specificity is not known. Over 200 million TCR-beta sequences (from 15-18 subjects) were yielded by each sequencing run. TCRdb re-called the 5' RACE reads through MiXCR, storing one row per CDR3 protein. This table holds some 86,000 distinct CDR3 sequences, just over 2.5% found once. The CDR3 extends over 14 amino acids. Trimming shortened V by 4 bases and J by 0 bases, and 10 bases separated the two germline ends. Germline CDR1 SGHRS, CDR2 YFSETQ. The clonotype originates from a woman aged 25 to 39 with multiple sclerosis. This chain connects TRBV5-1 to TRBJ1-1; D unresolved. Sequencing was performed on PBMCs. The CDR3 here is CASSLDGLNTEAFF. The CDR3 bases are TGCGCCAGCAGCCTGGACGGATTGAACACTGAAGCTTTCTTT.